Listed below are T cell receptor beta chains from one sample, sequenced in a study of monozygotic twins with inflammatory bowel disease. TCRdb processed the 5' RACE reads again and assigns one entry to each CDR3 protein, with no DNA. This sample's table reports more than 300,000 distinct CDR3 sequences. Sequences were obtained from blood. The receptor source for this set is a human donor with ulcerative colitis or Crohn's disease, or a healthy co-twin of an affected twin (not recorded which). Each CDR3 is given with its conserved first and last residue. Fields, in order: J gene, V gene, CDR3 protein.

>TRBJ2-5|TRBV12-3/TRBV12-4
CASTTEGGAGETQYF
>TRBJ2-5|TRBV6-1
CASSTGHSRLQETQYF
>TRBJ1-4|TRBV29-1
CSVEEGGSEKLFF
>TRBJ2-1|TRBV15
CATSPPPYNEQFF
>TRBJ2-2|TRBV20-1
CSARVRGQDTGELFF
>TRBJ2-1|TRBV7-9
CASSSGSNEQFF
>TRBJ2-7|TRBV4-2
CASSQDPPQTGLGFNEQYF
>TRBJ1-1|TRBV7-2
CASLRRTGSGAEAFF
>TRBJ2-1|TRBV27
CASSSATSGGSNEQFF
>TRBJ1-2|TRBV18
CASSPMDRAKGYTF
>TRBJ1-6|TRBV6-1
CASSEGVGRSPLHF
>TRBJ2-3|TRBV20-1
CSASIRARPLDTQYF
>TRBJ2-2|TRBV6-5
CASSYRTGGAYTGELFF
>TRBJ2-7|TRBV18
CASSPQTGPVYEQYF
>TRBJ2-5|TRBV7-6
CASSLTASGQETQYF
>TRBJ2-1|TRBV6-5
CASSAPNEQFF
>TRBJ1-4|TRBV5-1
CASSPKQGAGEKLFF
>TRBJ2-7|TRBV9
CASSVDLGGRGEQYF
>TRBJ1-5|TRBV19
CASSIRGDRDQPQHF
>TRBJ2-6|TRBV5-5
CASSFGLAANSGANVLTF
>TRBJ2-7|TRBV7-9
CASSPWDNSYEQYF
>TRBJ2-2|TRBV7-2
CASSPTYRQNTGELFF
>TRBJ1-6|TRBV19
CASGTGAYSPLHF
>TRBJ1-5|TRBV19
CASSPRGQYGRNQPQHF
>TRBJ2-5|TRBV7-6
CASSLKLRLYSGGLDETQYF
>TRBJ2-7|TRBV20-1
CSARDPGHQTYEQYF
>TRBJ1-1|TRBV6-5
CASSYLFLGRRNTEAFF
>TRBJ2-4|TRBV24-1
CATSDFKQGASKNIQYF
>TRBJ2-1|TRBV7-2
CASSQSSGLEGNEQFF
>TRBJ2-3|TRBV11-2
CASSSRRVWGTDTQYF
>TRBJ2-3|TRBV10-3
CAIRQGSGTDTQYF
>TRBJ2-7|TRBV12-3/TRBV12-4
CASSLRTGELGSYEQYF
>TRBJ1-2|TRBV11-1
CASSSDSGSPHGYTF
>TRBJ2-3|TRBV4-3
CASSQYPGQGNTDTQYF
>TRBJ1-1|TRBV29-1
CSVEWENTEAFF
>TRBJ2-4|TRBV4-3
CASSPGQGANIQYF
>TRBJ2-3|TRBV7-2
CASSRLKLSTDTQYF
>TRBJ2-7|TRBV20-1
CSARDTGQGYYEQYF
>TRBJ1-2|TRBV28
CASSLFSTGSRGYTF
>TRBJ1-2|TRBV27
CASSQGVVNYGYTF
>TRBJ2-7|TRBV20-1
CSARVGQRTYEQYF
>TRBJ2-7|TRBV12-3/TRBV12-4
CASSLVPGRYEQYF
>TRBJ2-5|TRBV3-1
CASSQGIAGLRGTQYF
>TRBJ2-1|TRBV27
CASSLGQGAPRVNNEQFF
>TRBJ2-2|TRBV29-1
CSVGGQGTTRELFF
>TRBJ1-5|TRBV7-2
CASSSDRAGLGNQPQHF
>TRBJ2-3|TRBV30
CAWSVFEDTQYF
>TRBJ2-5|TRBV4-2
CASSPLAGELETQYF
>TRBJ2-1|TRBV24-1
CATSRGTGAYNEQFF
>TRBJ1-5|TRBV27
CASSSTVGLSNQPQHF
>TRBJ2-1|TRBV29-1
CSVVGLAGGPRDNEQFF